This is a list of T cell receptor beta chains from one sample in a study of blood T cell repertoires in COVID-19. The assay was immunoSEQ multiplex PCR, and TCRdb's table has in-frame clones only and misses some. The sample has around 120,000 clones, more than 60% seen once; the top ten hold 2.3%. The sequenced material came from peripheral blood. Receptors originate from a man in his sixties or seventies with acute or convalescent COVID-19. The CDR3 runs from the conserved cysteine through the conserved F or W. A D gene is named only where the DNA matches it firmly. A row's size may be missing; if present it is once, few, many or a size class.

v_call,j_call,clone_size,d_call,cdr3_aa,cdr3_nt
TRBV6-2/TRBV6-3,TRBJ1-5,.,TRBD1,CASSRQGSNQPQHF,TGTGCCAGCAGTCGACAGGGAAGCAATCAGCCCCAGCATTTT
TRBV28,TRBJ1-5,once,.,CASSSLIGGAGQPQHF,TGTGCCAGCAGTTCGCTTATAGGGGGGGCAGGGCAGCCCCAGCATTTT
TRBV19,TRBJ2-6,many,.,CASSPATELGKSGANVLTF,TGTGCCAGTAGTCCAGCGACAGAACTGGGCAAATCTGGGGCCAACGTCCTGACTTTC
TRBV7-3,TRBJ2-2,.,.,CASSLIPGEPFF,TGTGCCAGCAGCTTAATCCCCGGGGAGCCGTTTTTT
TRBV5-1,TRBJ1-2,.,TRBD1,CASSLALPGQGPFF,TGCGCCAGCAGCTTGGCCCTACCGGGACAGGGACCCTTCTTC
TRBV4-2,TRBJ2-1,.,TRBD2,CASRTSGASNEQFF,TGTGCCAGCAGGACTAGCGGGGCTTCAAATGAGCAGTTCTTC
TRBV18,TRBJ2-7,.,.,CASSPGQGTYEQYF,TGTGCCAGCTCCCCGGGCCAGGGCACCTACGAGCAGTACTTC
TRBV9,TRBJ1-1,.,.,CASSVNSDTEAFF,TGTGCCAGCAGCGTGAACAGTGACACTGAAGCTTTCTTT
TRBV18,TRBJ1-2,once,TRBD1,CASSPATGERLKYGYTF,TGTGCCAGCTCACCGGCGACAGGGGAACGGCTTAAATATGGCTACACCTTC
TRBV7-3,TRBJ2-3,once,TRBD2,CASSSRGGYKDTQYF,TGTGCCAGCAGCTCCCGGGGGGGTTATAAAGATACGCAGTATTTT
TRBV5-1,TRBJ1-2,few,.,CASSLTGNDYGYTF,TGCGCCAGCAGCTTAACAGGGAATGACTATGGCTACACCTTC
TRBV30,TRBJ2-5,.,.,CAWSVLGETQYF,TGTGCCTGGAGTGTACTCGGGGAGACCCAGTACTTC
TRBV7-3,TRBJ2-1,.,TRBD2,CASRASGDNEQFF,TGTGCCAGCAGAGCTAGCGGGGACAATGAGCAGTTCTTC
TRBV24-1,TRBJ1-5,.,TRBD1,CATSDRDRGTDQPQHF,TGTGCCACCAGTGACCGGGACAGGGGAACTGATCAGCCCCAGCATTTT
TRBV5-1,TRBJ1-2,.,TRBD1,CASSSPGQEYYGYTF,TGCGCCAGCAGCTCCCCCGGACAGGAGTACTATGGCTACACCTTC
TRBV6-1,TRBJ2-1,.,TRBD2,CASSVSAGGMFNEQFF,TGTGCCAGCAGTGTTTCAGCGGGGGGCATGTTCAATGAGCAGTTCTTC
TRBV18,TRBJ1-1,.,.,CASSQSKETEAFF,TGTGCCAGCTCACAATCGAAGGAGACTGAAGCTTTCTTT
TRBV4-3,TRBJ2-7,.,.,CASSQGLYTKQYF,TGCGCCAGCAGCCAGGGACTGTATACGAAGCAGTACTTC
TRBV9,TRBJ2-2,.,TRBD2,CASSAGTSGYTGELFF,TGTGCCAGCAGCGCCGGGACTAGCGGATACACCGGGGAGCTGTTTTTT
TRBV6-5,TRBJ1-2,.,.,CASTRSGTRGDGYTF,TGTGCCAGCACTCGAAGCGGTACCAGAGGCGATGGCTACACCTTC
TRBV6-5,TRBJ1-6,.,.,CASSYSPTVTLHF,TGTGCCAGCAGTTACTCCCCGACAGTGACCCTCCACTTT
TRBV3-1/TRBV3-2,TRBJ1-2,.,TRBD1,CASSPLKQGADGYTF,TGTGCCAGCAGCCCCCTCAAGCAGGGGGCTGATGGCTACACCTTC
TRBV5-4,TRBJ1-6,few,TRBD1,CASSLDRGLSPLHF,TGTGCCAGCAGCTTGGACAGGGGGCTTTCACCCCTCCACTTT
TRBV6-6,TRBJ1-5,once,.,CASSYYSDGNQPQHF,TGTGCCAGCAGTTACTACTCAGACGGGAATCAGCCCCAGCATTTT
TRBV5-1,TRBJ1-6,.,TRBD1,CASSLEGQGAVGSPLHF,TGCGCCAGCAGCTTGGAGGGACAGGGGGCAGTAGGGTCACCCCTCCACTTT
TRBV11-2,TRBJ1-6,.,.,CASTREVHSPLHF,TGTGCCAGCACCAGGGAGGTTCATTCACCCCTCCACTTT
TRBV2,TRBJ2-5,.,TRBD2,CASSEALGASGGAQYF,TGTGCCAGCAGTGAAGCGCTTGGGGCTAGCGGGGGGGCCCAGTACTTC
TRBV18,TRBJ1-2,few,TRBD1,CASSQIDREVHGYTF,TGTGCCAGCTCACAAATAGACAGGGAAGTACATGGCTACACCTTC
TRBV5-6,TRBJ1-2,.,.,CASSLLQRREGYTF,TGTGCCAGCAGCTTACTACAGCGGCGGGAGGGCTACACCTTC
TRBV9,TRBJ1-3,.,TRBD1,CASSRDSSGNTIYF,TGTGCCAGCAGCCGGGACAGCTCTGGAAACACCATATATTTT
TRBV5-6,TRBJ2-6,.,TRBD2,CASTKRGSGANVLTF,TGTGCCAGCACCAAGCGGGGGTCTGGGGCCAACGTCCTGACTTTC
TRBV6-5,TRBJ2-7,.,.,CASSYSGGVAYEQYF,TGTGCCAGCAGTTACTCGGGCGGGGTTGCCTACGAGCAGTACTTC
TRBV7-2,TRBJ1-2,.,TRBD1,CASSLTGINYGYTF,TGTGCCAGCAGCTTGACAGGGATTAACTATGGCTACACCTTC
TRBV4-3,TRBJ2-2,.,.,CASSQLTGELFF,TGCGCCAGCAGCCAGTTAACCGGGGAGCTGTTTTTT
TRBV5-1,TRBJ2-7,.,TRBD1,CASSLEGQGSYEQYF,TGCGCCAGCAGCTTGGAGGGACAGGGGTCCTACGAGCAGTACTTC
TRBV2,TRBJ2-6,many,TRBD2,CASKFMGGAGGANVLTF,TGTGCCAGCAAATTCATGGGAGGGGCTGGCGGGGCCAACGTCCTGACTTTC
TRBV19,TRBJ2-3,few,TRBD2,CASSGAGHPSTDTQYF,TGTGCCAGTAGTGGAGCGGGGCACCCTAGCACAGATACGCAGTATTTT
TRBV5-6,TRBJ1-1,.,.,CASSLVGRGNTEAFF,TGTGCCAGCAGCTTGGTTGGCAGGGGGAACACTGAAGCTTTCTTT
TRBV25-1,TRBJ2-1,.,.,CANPSASSSYNEQFF,TGTGCCAACCCATCCGCATCCAGCTCCTACAATGAGCAGTTCTTC